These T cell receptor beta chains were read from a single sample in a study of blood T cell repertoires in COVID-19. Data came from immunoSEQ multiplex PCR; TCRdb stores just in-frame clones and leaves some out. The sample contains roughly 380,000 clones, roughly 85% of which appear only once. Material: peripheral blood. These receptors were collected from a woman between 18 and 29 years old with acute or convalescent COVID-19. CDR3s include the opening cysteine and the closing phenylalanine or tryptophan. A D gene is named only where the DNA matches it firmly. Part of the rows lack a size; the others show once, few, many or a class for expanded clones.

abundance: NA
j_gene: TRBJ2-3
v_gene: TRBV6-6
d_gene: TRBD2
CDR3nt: TGTGCCAGCAGTGGGACTAGCGTGGCAGATACGCAGTATTTT
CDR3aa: CASSGTSVADTQYF

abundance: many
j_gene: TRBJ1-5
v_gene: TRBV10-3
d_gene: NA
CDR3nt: TGTGCCACGGGGGGTGGGGGAATGAGCAATCAGCCCCAGCATTTT
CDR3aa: CATGGGGMSNQPQHF

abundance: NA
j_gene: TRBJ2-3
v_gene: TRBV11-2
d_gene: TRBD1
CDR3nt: TGTGCCAGCAGCTTAAACAGGGGGCCGGCAGATACGCAGTATTTT
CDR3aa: CASSLNRGPADTQYF

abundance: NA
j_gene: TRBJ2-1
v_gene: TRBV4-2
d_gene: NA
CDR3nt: TGTGCCAGCAGCCAAGTTTGGGACACCTCCTACAATGAGCAGTTCTTC
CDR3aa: CASSQVWDTSYNEQFF

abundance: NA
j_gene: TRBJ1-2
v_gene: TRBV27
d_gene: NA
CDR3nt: TGTGCCAGCAGTTTAGGGGCAGGTCATGGCTACACCTTC
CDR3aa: CASSLGAGHGYTF

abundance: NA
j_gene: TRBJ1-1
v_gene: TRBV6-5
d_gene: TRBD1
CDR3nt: TGTGCCAGCAGTTACTTGGGACAGAGGACTGAAGCTTTCTTT
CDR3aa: CASSYLGQRTEAFF

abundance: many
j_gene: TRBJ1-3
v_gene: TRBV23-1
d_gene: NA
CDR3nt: TGCGCCAGCAGTCAAGGAGGGTCCTACTCTGGAAACACCATATATTTT
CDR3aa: CASSQGGSYSGNTIYF

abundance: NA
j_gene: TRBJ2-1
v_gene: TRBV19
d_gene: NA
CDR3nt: TGTGCCAGTAGTTTCGCAGTCTCCTACAATGAGCAGTTCTTC
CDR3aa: CASSFAVSYNEQFF

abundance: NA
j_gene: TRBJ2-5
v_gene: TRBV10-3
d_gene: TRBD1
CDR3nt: TGTGCCATCAGTGGGCGACAGGGAGAAGAGACCCAGTACTTC
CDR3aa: CAISGRQGEETQYF

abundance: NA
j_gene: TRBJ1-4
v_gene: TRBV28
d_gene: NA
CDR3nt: TGTGCCAGCAGTTTCGGGAGTTCCACTAATGAAAAACTGTTTTTT
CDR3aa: CASSFGSSTNEKLFF

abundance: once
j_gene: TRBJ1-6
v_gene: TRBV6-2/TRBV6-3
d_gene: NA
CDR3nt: TGTGCCAGCAGTTTAGGACACGCGAGCTCCTATAATTCACCCCTCCACTTT
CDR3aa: CASSLGHASSYNSPLHF

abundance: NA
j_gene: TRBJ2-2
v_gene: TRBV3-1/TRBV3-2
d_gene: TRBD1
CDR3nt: TGTGCCAGCAGCATGGGACAGGAGAATTCCGGGGAGCTGTTTTTT
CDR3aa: CASSMGQENSGELFF

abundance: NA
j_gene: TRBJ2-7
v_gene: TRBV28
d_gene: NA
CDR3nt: TGTGCCAGCAGTTTATTTACGTTCCGGGTCCGCGAGCAGTACTTC
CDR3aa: CASSLFTFRVREQYF

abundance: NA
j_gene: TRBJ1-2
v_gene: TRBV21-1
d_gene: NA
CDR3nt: TGTGCCAGCAGCAAAGAGGGAGCAGGGGTCGGGAACTATGGCTACACCTTC
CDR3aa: CASSKEGAGVGNYGYTF

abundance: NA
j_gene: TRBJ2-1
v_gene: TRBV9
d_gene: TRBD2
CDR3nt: TGTGCCAGCAGCGTACTAGCGGGAGTCTACAATGAGCAGTTCTTC
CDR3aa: CASSVLAGVYNEQFF

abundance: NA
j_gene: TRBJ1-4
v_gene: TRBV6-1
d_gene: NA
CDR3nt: TGTGCCAGCAGCGCTTCGGGAGGCGATGAAAAACTGTTTTTT
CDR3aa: CASSASGGDEKLFF

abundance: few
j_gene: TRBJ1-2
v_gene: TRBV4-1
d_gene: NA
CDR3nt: TGCGCCAGCAGCCAAGGGGGGGGAGGAGACTATGGCTACACCTTC
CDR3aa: CASSQGGGGDYGYTF

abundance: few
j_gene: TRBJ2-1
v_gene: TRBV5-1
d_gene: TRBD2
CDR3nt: TGCGCCAGCAGCCTTCGGACTAGCGGGGACAATGAGCAGTTCTTC
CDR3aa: CASSLRTSGDNEQFF

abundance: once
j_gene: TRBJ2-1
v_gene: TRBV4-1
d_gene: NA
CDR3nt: TGCGCCAGCAGCTACCGGGACTCCCCGATTAGTTACAATGAGCAGTTCTTC
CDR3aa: CASSYRDSPISYNEQFF

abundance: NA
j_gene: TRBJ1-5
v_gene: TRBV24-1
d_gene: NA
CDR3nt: TGTGCCACCAGTGATCGTGACAGTAGCAATCAGCCCCAGCATTTT
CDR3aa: CATSDRDSSNQPQHF

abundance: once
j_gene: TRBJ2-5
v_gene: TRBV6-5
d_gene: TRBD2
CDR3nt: TGTGCCGCCTTTCGAGCGGGAGGAAAGACCCAGTACTTC
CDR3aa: CAAFRAGGKTQYF

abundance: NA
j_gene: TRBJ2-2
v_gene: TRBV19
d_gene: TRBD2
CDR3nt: TGTGCCAGTAGTATTCTTTCGGGAGGTCCTACCGGGGAGCTGTTTTTT
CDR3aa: CASSILSGGPTGELFF

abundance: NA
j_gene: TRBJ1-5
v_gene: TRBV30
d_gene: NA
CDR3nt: TGTGCCTGGGCGGGTGGAGGCAATCAGCCCCAGCATTTT
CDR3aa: CAWAGGGNQPQHF

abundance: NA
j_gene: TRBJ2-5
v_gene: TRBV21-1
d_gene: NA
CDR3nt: TGTGCCAGCAGCACGGGGACAGGTCCAGGGGAGACCCAGTACTTC
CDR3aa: CASSTGTGPGETQYF

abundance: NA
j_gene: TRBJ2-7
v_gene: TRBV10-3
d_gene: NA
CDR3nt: TGTGCCATCAGCCTCACACAAGGAGGAAGCTCCTACGAGCAGTACTTC
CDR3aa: CAISLTQGGSSYEQYF